A selection of T cell receptor beta chains follows, all from one sample in a study of blood T cell repertoires in COVID-19. Libraries were prepared by immunoSEQ multiplex PCR; TCRdb keeps only in-frame clonotypes and omits some of them. Of around 300,000 clones listed, 88% are singletons. What was sequenced was peripheral blood. These receptors all stem from a woman aged 50 to 60 with active or convalescent COVID-19. Both conserved end residues are part of each CDR3. A D gene is named only where the DNA matches it firmly. A row's size may be missing; if present it is once, few, many or a size class.

CDR3 | DNA | J | size | D | V
CASSPRRTGSTYEQYF | TGTGCCAGCAGTCCGCGTCGGACAGGTAGCACGTACGAGCAGTACTTC | TRBJ2-7 | NA | TRBD1 | TRBV28
CASSSPGLSYEQYF | TGTGCCAGCAGTTCGCCGGGACTCTCCTACGAGCAGTACTTC | TRBJ2-7 | NA | NA | TRBV6-2/TRBV6-3
CASSPVTSGRLDEQFF | TGTGCCAGCTCCCCCGTCACTAGCGGGAGATTGGATGAGCAGTTCTTC | TRBJ2-1 | NA | TRBD2 | TRBV18
CASRPDRDREAFF | TGTGCCAGCAGGCCAGACCGGGACAGGGAAGCTTTCTTT | TRBJ1-1 | NA | TRBD1 | TRBV6-5
CASSPGLSLGGYTF | TGTGCCAGCTCACCGGGACTTTCGTTAGGTGGCTACACCTTC | TRBJ1-2 | NA | NA | TRBV18
CASSLGVGRAQHF | TGTGCCAGCAGCTTAGGAGTTGGGAGAGCCCAGCATTTT | TRBJ1-5 | few | NA | TRBV7-9
CATSGQAGYNEQFF | TGTGCCACCTCGGGACAGGCGGGATACAATGAGCAGTTCTTC | TRBJ2-1 | NA | TRBD1 | TRBV24-1
CASSFSGLNTGELFF | TGTGCCAGCAGCTTTAGCGGGTTAAACACCGGGGAGCTGTTTTTT | TRBJ2-2 | NA | TRBD2 | TRBV5-4
CASGGTGGSQPQHF | TGTGCCAGCGGAGGGACAGGGGGCTCTCAGCCCCAGCATTTT | TRBJ1-5 | NA | TRBD1 | TRBV27
CASSSDRVGVNTEAFF | TGCGCCAGCAGCTCGGACAGGGTAGGGGTGAACACTGAAGCTTTCTTT | TRBJ1-1 | NA | TRBD1 | TRBV5-1
CASSVAGSYEQYF | TGTGCCAGCAGTGTAGCGGGCAGTTACGAGCAGTACTTC | TRBJ2-7 | NA | TRBD2 | TRBV27
CASSQLTGANQPQHF | TGTGCCAGCAGTCAATTGACAGGGGCTAATCAGCCCCAGCATTTT | TRBJ1-5 | NA | TRBD1 | TRBV28
CASRRIDSTNQPQHF | TGTGCCAGCAGGAGGATTGACAGTACCAATCAGCCCCAGCATTTT | TRBJ1-5 | NA | NA | TRBV6-5
CASSRGGYSYEQYF | TGTGCCAGCAGTAGGGGGGGTTACTCCTACGAGCAGTACTTC | TRBJ2-7 | once | NA | TRBV6-5
CSVNPPGQGANNEQFF | TGCAGCGTGAACCCCCCGGGACAGGGGGCCAACAATGAGCAGTTCTTC | TRBJ2-1 | once | TRBD1 | TRBV29-1
CAGTENEKLFF | TGTGCCGGAACAGAGAATGAAAAACTGTTTTTT | TRBJ1-4 | NA | NA | TRBV30